This TCR beta chain was identified during a study of T-cell memory formation after mild COVID-19. Overall study findings and caveats: Mainly in CM and EM were contracting CD4+ clones; CD8+ were in EMRA.

In this sample, this clonotype turned up a few times. Its antigen is undetermined. The CDR3 spans 16 residues. Germline CDR1 is SNHLY and CDR2 is FYNNEI. V was pared by 0 bases and J by 4 bases, with 13 bases between. Researchers used 5'RACE with constant-segment primers to make TCR alpha and TCR beta cDNA libraries that carry sample barcodes and UMIs. Using its own MiXCR run on the 5' RACE reads, TCRdb lists one record per CDR3 protein. This table holds around 450,000 distinct CDR3 sequences, about 19% found once. Source material: PBMCs or a T cell subset sorted from them (not recorded which). The chain is built from TRBV2 and TRBJ1-5; no reliable D call. The source is an adult woman who had mild COVID-19 (a few samples of this study predate the infection). Cell type and time point are not known. CDR3 region: CASSEARVDWNQPQHF. The CDR3 DNA reads as TGTGCCAGCAGTGAAGCGCGTGTAGACTGGAATCAGCCCCAGCATTTT. The variable domain in full, completed from reference TRBV2 and TRBJ1-5, reads EPEVTQTPSHQVTQMGQEVILRCVPISNHLYFYWYRQILGQKVEFLVSFYNNEISEKSEIFDDQFSVERPDGSNFTLKIRSTKLEDSAMYFCASSEARVDWNQPQHFGDGTRLSIL.